These 21 T cell receptor beta chains were sequenced from one sample in a study of TIL therapy for anti-PD-1-resistant metastatic lung cancer. The immunoSEQ assay was v3. Clones were sequenced by immunoSEQ multiplex PCR, and TCRdb holds only the in-frame ones, with some missing. The table shows about 49,000 clones, with around 80% occurring only once. The time point here: pre-treatment sample, taken before nivolumab and TIL therapy. The material was blood, obtained at baseline. Every receptor here comes from a man aged 70 or older with non-small cell lung cancer.

This chain joins TRBV4-1 and TRBJ2-1, with D unresolved. The V gene's germline CDR1 is MGHRA and CDR2 YSYEKL. V gave up 2 bases and J gave up 2 bases, with 13 bases separating them. This CDR3 is built from 16 residues. The CDR3 coding sequence is TGCGCCAGCAGCCAACTACAGTTTGGGACCTACAATGAGCAGTTCTTC. Translating it yields CASSQLQFGTYNEQFF.

The chain links TRBV11-2 to TRBJ2-6, with 10 bases that match TRBD1. The length of the CDR3 is 19 residues. Germline loops: CDR1 SGHAT, CDR2 FQNNGV. The V gene end was trimmed by 3 bases and the J gene end by 2 bases; junction bases not matched to a gene: 10. Here the CDR3 reads CASSFYGGTGEAGANVLTF. DNA for the CDR3: TGTGCCAGCAGCTTTTACGGGGGGACAGGGGAAGCTGGGGCCAACGTCCTGACTTTC.

The chain uses TRBV2 and TRBJ2-4; D remains ambiguous. Germline V gene data show CDR1 as SNHLY and CDR2 as FYNNEI. There are 14 residues in the CDR3. V was cut by 6 bases and J by 0 bases, with 9 bases left in between. The CDR3 DNA is TGTGCCAGCAGACCCGAACTAGCCAAAAACATTCAGTACTTC. This encodes CASRPELAKNIQYF.

In its sample, this clone was seen a few times. The chain joins TRBV6-1 to TRBJ1-2; D is uncertain. The length of the CDR3 is 15 residues. Germline V gene data show CDR1 as MNHNS and CDR2 as SASEGT. The V gene lost 2 bases and the J gene lost 4 bases, with 14 bases spanning the gap. CDR3 region: CASSERQDKSYGYTF. CDR3 coding DNA: TGTGCCAGCAGTGAACGACAAGATAAAAGCTATGGCTACACCTTC.

The rearrangement links TRBV7-6 to TRBJ2-7, with a weak D call TRBD1 (5 bases). Germline values: CDR1 SGHVS, CDR2 FNYEAQ. V was clipped by 4 bases and J by 3 bases, with 16 bases between them. The CDR3 is 15 amino acids. The CDR3 loop is CASSSQGAGHYEQYF. Written as DNA, the CDR3 is TGTGCCAGCAGCTCCCAAGGCGCAGGACACTACGAGCAGTACTTC.

The chain employs TRBV5-1 and TRBJ1-5, with D perhaps TRBD1 (6 bases). Trimming left V 2 bases short and J 0 bases short, with 9 bases between. This CDR3 spans 15 amino acids. Per germline, CDR1 SGHRS and CDR2 YFSETQ. In DNA, the CDR3 is TGCGCCAGCAGCTTAACAGGGATTAGCAATCAGCCCCAGCATTTT. This sequence encodes CASSLTGISNQPQHF.

This rearrangement joins TRBV9 to TRBJ1-4; 8 nucleotides match TRBD1. The V segment lost 4 bases and the J segment 6 bases; nucleotides outside the gene matches: 5. Germline CDR1 is SGDLS and CDR2 is YYNGEE. This CDR3 spans 14 amino acids. The DNA for the CDR3 is TGTGCCAGCAGCCTGGACAGGGTTGATGAAAAACTGTTTTTT. Its translation: CASSLDRVDEKLFF.

The DNA for the CDR3 is TGCGCCAGCAGCGCCGGACAGGGGACGGGAGCCGATAAAGCCTACGAGCAGTACTTC. As protein: CASSAGQGTGADKAYEQYF. The rearrangement uses TRBV5-1 and TRBJ2-7, with 9 bases that match TRBD1. The CDR3 loop spans 19 amino acids. CDR1 is SGHRS and CDR2 is YFSETQ in the germline V gene. Germline trimming cut 4 bases from V and 2 bases from J; bases unmatched to any gene: 19.

The gene calls are TRBV5-1 and TRBJ1-2, with a possible D match to TRBD1 (6 bases). In germline, CDR1 is SGHRS, CDR2 YFSETQ. This CDR3 spans 13 amino acids. V lost 3 bases to trimming and J lost 4 bases, with 10 bases between them. In nucleotides, the CDR3 is TGCGCCAGCAGCTCCCAAGGGGGCTATGGCTACACCTTC. Translating gives CASSSQGGYGYTF.

This chain connects TRBV27 to TRBJ1-1; D gene unclear. The CDR3 is 14 amino acids. V was cut by 2 bases and J by 4 bases, with 11 bases left in between. Germline V gene data show CDR1 as MNHEY and CDR2 as SMNVEV (reference sequence). The DNA of the CDR3 is TGTGCCAGCAGTTTAAGTTTTTCGACCACTGAAGCTTTCTTT. Translation: CASSLSFSTTEAFF.

The chain couples TRBV7-6 to TRBJ2-5; 12 bases match TRBD2. The CDR3 spans 15 residues. Trimming cost V 3 bases and J 3 bases; bases outside gene matches: 2. CDR1 is SGHVS and CDR2 is FNYEAQ in the germline V gene. In nucleotides, the CDR3 is TGTGCCAGCAGCTTGACTAGCGGGAGTAAAGAGACCCAGTACTTC. Translating gives CASSLTSGSKETQYF.

The rearrangement uses TRBV7-9 and TRBJ2-3; 8 bases map to TRBD2. V trimming: 4 bases; J trimming: 6 bases; junction bases outside the gene matches: 15. Germline loops: CDR1 SEHNR, CDR2 FQNEAQ (reference sequence). The CDR3 is made up of 17 amino acids. In DNA, the CDR3 is TGTGCCAGCAGCTCCACGGGTTTAGCGGGAATTGGGGATACGCAGTATTTT. Protein sequence: CASSSTGLAGIGDTQYF.

The table lists this clone with a count of one. This sequence joins TRBV7-2 and TRBJ2-5; D may be TRBD1 or TRBD2 (5 bases each). Germline loops: CDR1 SGHTA, CDR2 FQGNSA. Trimming shortened V by 5 bases and J by 5 bases, and 15 bases separated the two germline ends. The CDR3 is 14 residues long. The CDR3 loop is CASSRDRREETQYF. CDR3 DNA: TGTGCCAGCAGCCGGGACCGGCGTGAGGAGACCCAGTACTTC.

DNA for the CDR3: TGTGCCAGCAGCCCGGACAGGAGCTCTGAAGCTTTCTTT. Amino acid sequence: CASSPDRSSEAFF. This rearrangement joins TRBV14 to TRBJ1-1; 7 nucleotides line up with TRBD1. CDR1 SGHDN and CDR2 FVKESK come from the germline V gene. V shed 4 bases and J 6 bases; nucleotides not matched to a gene: 5. The CDR3 totals 13 residues.

J is TRBJ1-4 and V is TRBV28, with D unclear. The ends were cut back, 7 bases at V and 8 bases at J, with 14 bases in the middle. CDR1 is MDHEN and CDR2 is SYDVKM in the germline V gene. There are 13 residues in the CDR3. Here the CDR3 DNA reads TGTGCCAGCACCTTGGTCCTAAGGGAAAAACTGTTTTTT. Its translation is CASTLVLREKLFF.

The chain employs TRBV7-2 and TRBJ2-7, with D possibly being TRBD1 (5 bases). Germline lookup yields CDR1 SGHTA and CDR2 FQGNSA. There are 14 residues in the CDR3. The V and J ends lost 1 base and 5 bases respectively, with 12 bases between them. The CDR3 region is CASSLDGARNEQYF. In nucleotides, the CDR3 is TGTGCCAGCAGCTTAGATGGGGCGAGGAACGAGCAGTACTTC.

V gene TRBV25-1 combines with J gene TRBJ1-6; maybe TRBD1 (6 bases). The CDR3 sequence is 16 residues long. V dropped 3 bases and J dropped 6 bases, with 15 bases sitting between them. Germline lookup yields CDR1 MGHDK and CDR2 SYGVNS. CDR3 sequence reads: CASSDSDSYLNSPLHF. The CDR3 DNA reads TGTGCCAGCAGTGATTCGGACAGCTACCTTAATTCACCCCTCCACTTT.

The rearrangement joins TRBV9 to TRBJ2-5; no reliable D call. V was cut by 1 base and J by 4 bases, with 14 bases left in between. The length of the CDR3 is 15 residues. Germline assignment: CDR1 SGDLS and CDR2 YYNGEE. The CDR3 spells CASSVSIGERETQYF. CDR3 DNA sequence: TGTGCCAGCAGCGTATCGATAGGTGAACGAGAGACCCAGTACTTC.

In DNA form, the CDR3 reads TGTGCCAGCAGCCCCTCCTACGAGCAGTACTTC. This translates into CASSPSYEQYF. The rearrangement uses TRBV7-2 and TRBJ2-7; D unclear. The V and J ends lost 5 bases and 0 bases respectively, with 2 bases between them. The CDR3 spans 11 residues. The germline V gene encodes CDR1 SGHTA and CDR2 FQGNSA.

This clone showed up just once. V usage is TRBV7-3 and J usage is TRBJ2-1, with unresolved D. The germline V gene has CDR1 SGHTA and CDR2 FQGTGA. With 1 base removed from V and 5 bases from J, the gap between germline ends came to 9 bases. The length of the CDR3 is 14 residues. The CDR3 DNA is TGTGCCAGCAGCTTAATTGGCCAGAACAATGAGCAGTTCTTC. Its protein product is CASSLIGQNNEQFF.

This chain uses TRBV11-2 with TRBJ1-1, with D unclear. The CDR3 runs 13 residues. CDR1 is SGHAT, CDR2 FQNNGV, per germline. The V gene lost 0 bases and the J gene lost 8 bases, with 10 bases spanning the gap. The CDR3 DNA is TGTGCCAGCAGCTTAGAGTCAGGACGGGAAGCTTTCTTT. It encodes CASSLESGREAFF.